This is a list of T cell receptor beta chains from one sample in a study of T cells in Graves' hyperthyroidism and ophthalmopathy. TCRdb used MiXCR to reprocess the multiplex PCR reads, holding one entry per CDR3 protein. The sample holds 300,000 to 400,000 distinct CDR3 sequences, about 15% seen once. Sequencing was done on a sample of blood. Source of these receptors: a woman in her 30s with Graves' hyperthyroidism. Each CDR3 is given with its conserved first and last residue.

v_call	j_call	cdr3_aa
TRBV7-9	TRBJ1-5	CASSLGGQAYQPQHF
TRBV7-2	TRBJ1-4	CASSFRNEKLFF
TRBV7-8	TRBJ1-2	CASTLRTSLGSPGGYTF
TRBV2	TRBJ1-1	CASGTDSTNTEAFF
TRBV7-2	TRBJ1-2	CASSLDRGNYGYTF
TRBV6-2/TRBV6-3	TRBJ2-1	CASGWALYNEQFF
TRBV7-2	TRBJ1-6	CASNLEGSPLHF
TRBV24-1	TRBJ1-5	CATTPGPGLSNQPQHF
TRBV5-5	TRBJ1-1	CASSLELGASVTEAFF
TRBV30	TRBJ1-1	CAWREGHTEAFF
TRBV2	TRBJ2-1	CASSEGSGTYNEQFF
TRBV6-1	TRBJ2-7	CASSSSTSSYEQYF
TRBV24-1	TRBJ2-4	CATSAGGAKNIQYF
TRBV6-5	TRBJ2-7	CASSYSASQPYEQYF
TRBV28	TRBJ2-3	CASSFSVPDTQYF
TRBV28	TRBJ1-1	CASSIQGFTEAFF
TRBV7-9	TRBJ1-5	CASSLAGAGDQPQHF
TRBV6-1	TRBJ2-3	CASSEAAGHSTDTQYF
TRBV29-1	TRBJ1-2	CSVLRDPVVSGYTF
TRBV4-1	TRBJ2-2	CASSQGGLAANTGELFF
TRBV27	TRBJ2-7	CASSFGRAGSYEQYF
TRBV27	TRBJ2-4	CASSLFGTGTYIQYF
TRBV28	TRBJ1-5	CASSPPGQGSNQPQHF
TRBV18	TRBJ2-1	CASSPGLEKSDGQFF
TRBV10-2	TRBJ2-5	CASSDAVGSETQYF
TRBV10-3	TRBJ2-7	CAISESRTSGRGLYEQYF
TRBV6-5	TRBJ2-2	CASSPSRVRELFF
TRBV20-1	TRBJ2-7	CSARPGQGGEQYF
TRBV11-2	TRBJ2-3	CASSRLGGPDTQYF
TRBV12-3/TRBV12-4	TRBJ2-7	CASSSKGLAGLTEQYF
TRBV15	TRBJ2-7	CATSGGQGAAEQYF
TRBV6-1	TRBJ2-7	CASSVGQDWEQYF
TRBV18	TRBJ1-1	CASSPPGPGAGDTEAFF
TRBV19	TRBJ2-1	CASSGIERTYNEQFF
TRBV27	TRBJ2-5	CASSQQGFETQYF
TRBV4-2	TRBJ2-2	CASSRGGTGDTGELFF
TRBV7-6	TRBJ2-2	CASSPSSSGHTGELFF
TRBV2	TRBJ2-1	CASLAGGSNEQFF
TRBV28	TRBJ2-4	CASSFGLVGIQYF
TRBV11-2	TRBJ1-5	CASSQTGVRQPQHF
TRBV4-2	TRBJ1-1	CASSRGSMDTEAFF